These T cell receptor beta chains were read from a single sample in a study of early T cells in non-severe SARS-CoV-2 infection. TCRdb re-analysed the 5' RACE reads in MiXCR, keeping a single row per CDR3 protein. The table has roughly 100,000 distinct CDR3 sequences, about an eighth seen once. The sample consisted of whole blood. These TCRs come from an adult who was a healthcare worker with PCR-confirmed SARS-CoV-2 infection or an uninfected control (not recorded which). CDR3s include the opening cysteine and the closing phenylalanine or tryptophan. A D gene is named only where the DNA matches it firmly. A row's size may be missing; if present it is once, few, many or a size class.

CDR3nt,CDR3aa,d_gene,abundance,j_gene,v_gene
TGTGCCAGCAGTTTAGCGGGAGGGGAAAATGAGCAGTTCTTC,CASSLAGGENEQFF,TRBD2,many,TRBJ2-1,TRBV7-9
TGTGCCAGCAGCCAAGTATCAGGCGGCTATGGCTACACCTTC,CASSQVSGGYGYTF,-,few,TRBJ1-2,TRBV3-1
TGTGCCAGCACCCTTGTGGGGGGGACCTACGAGCAGTACTTC,CASTLVGGTYEQYF,TRBD2,-,TRBJ2-7,TRBV2
TGTGCCAGTAGTATAAGTAATCGGCGCGAGCAGTACTTC,CASSISNRREQYF,-,-,TRBJ2-7,TRBV19
TGCGCCAGCAGCCTCCTGGGACAGGGGCTTAATTCACCCCTCCACTTT,CASSLLGQGLNSPLHF,TRBD1,many,TRBJ1-6,TRBV4-1
TGTGCCAGCAGCCAAGATACGGGGGAGGGTTCCTACGAGCAGTACTTC,CASSQDTGEGSYEQYF,TRBD2,-,TRBJ2-7,TRBV4-2
TGTGCCAGCAGCCAGCGGAGGTACCACTACGAGCAGTACTTC,CASSQRRYHYEQYF,-,-,TRBJ2-7,TRBV3-1
TGCAGCGTTGAGAAGGATAGGGGCGAGCAGTACTTC,CSVEKDRGEQYF,-,-,TRBJ2-7,TRBV29-1
TGCAGTGCTAGAGGACCCAGGGAAACCGGGGAGCTGTTTTTT,CSARGPRETGELFF,-,many,TRBJ2-2,TRBV20-1
TGCAGTGCTAGTGAGCGGGGAAAGACCCAGTACTTC,CSASERGKTQYF,TRBD2,few,TRBJ2-5,TRBV20-1
TGTGCCAGCAGCTTAGGAAGCCTAGCGGGAGCCGATACGCAGTATTTT,CASSLGSLAGADTQYF,TRBD2,-,TRBJ2-3,TRBV7-9
TGCAGTGCTAGTGGGGCTAACTATGGCTACACCTTC,CSASGANYGYTF,-,-,TRBJ1-2,TRBV20-1
TGCGCCAGCGCCAGAGACAGGACCCAGGATACCCAGTACTTC,CASARDRTQDTQYF,-,-,TRBJ2-5,TRBV4-3
TGTGCCAGCACCATCAGGGAGCGCACTGAAGCTTTCTTT,CASTIRERTEAFF,-,-,TRBJ1-1,TRBV7-9
TGTGCCAGCAGTTTACAGGGGAGAAATGAAAAACTGTTTTTT,CASSLQGRNEKLFF,-,-,TRBJ1-4,TRBV28
TGTGCCAGCAGCGGACCGGGACAGGGAAAGGACTCTGGGGCCAACGTCCTGACTTTC,CASSGPGQGKDSGANVLTF,TRBD1,few,TRBJ2-6,TRBV12-3/TRBV12-4
TGCAGTGCTAGCCCCCCCGGAGGCACAGATACGCAGTATTTT,CSASPPGGTDTQYF,-,-,TRBJ2-3,TRBV20-1
TGTGCCATATCCCCGGGACTAGCGGGATACCAAGAGACCCAGTACTTC,CAISPGLAGYQETQYF,TRBD2,few,TRBJ2-5,TRBV6-1
TGTGCCAGCAGCTTCGGCCCAGGGGAGTACGAGCAGTACTTC,CASSFGPGEYEQYF,-,many,TRBJ2-7,TRBV13
TGCGCCAGCAGCCAAGACTCTCCCGGGAGGGCCGGGGAGCTGTTTTTT,CASSQDSPGRAGELFF,TRBD2,-,TRBJ2-2,TRBV4-3
TGCAGTGCTAGTACTAGCGGGTCCCCGAGGGGGTTCTTC,CSASTSGSPRGFF,TRBD2,many,TRBJ2-1,TRBV20-1
TGTGCCAGCAGCTTTAGCGGTTTTACCGATGAGCAGTTCTTC,CASSFSGFTDEQFF,-,many,TRBJ2-1,TRBV7-9
TGTGCCAGCAGTCCAAAACGGCAGGGCGAAAAACTGTTTTTT,CASSPKRQGEKLFF,-,-,TRBJ1-4,TRBV27
TGCAGCGTTGGTGAACGTAGGACCTACGAGCAGTACTTC,CSVGERRTYEQYF,-,-,TRBJ2-7,TRBV29-1
-,CISVPGPGQVNQPQHF,-,-,TRBJ1-5,TRBV7-5
TGTGCCAGCACTAGCGGGAGTGCGTCCTACAATGAGCAGTTCTTC,CASTSGSASYNEQFF,TRBD2,-,TRBJ2-1,TRBV28
TGTGCCAGCAGCTCGGATCTCCCCGAGCAGTACTTC,CASSSDLPEQYF,-,few,TRBJ2-7,TRBV7-9
TGTGCCAGCAGCTTAGACGGCTATGGCTACACCTTC,CASSLDGYGYTF,-,many,TRBJ1-2,TRBV7-2
TGCAGCGCCAAGACAGGATCCAGCTCCTACGAGCAGTACTTC,CSAKTGSSSYEQYF,-,few,TRBJ2-7,TRBV29-1
TGCAGTGCTAGTTTCAGCGGGAGCTCCTACGAGCAGTACTTC,CSASFSGSSYEQYF,TRBD2,-,TRBJ2-7,TRBV20-1
TGTGCCAGTAGTACCGACAGGGGCGCCTATCAGCCCCAGCATTTT,CASSTDRGAYQPQHF,TRBD1,many,TRBJ1-5,TRBV19
TGTGCCAGCAGCCACGCCGCCGACAGGACAGATGGCTACACCTTC,CASSHAADRTDGYTF,-,many,TRBJ1-2,TRBV4-2
TGTGCCAGCACCCAAGGGGGAGGCTACACCTTC,CASTQGGGYTF,-,many,TRBJ1-2,TRBV6-2/TRBV6-3
TGCGCCAGCAGCCAAGATGCAGTTTTCTATGGCTACACCTTC,CASSQDAVFYGYTF,-,many,TRBJ1-2,TRBV4-3
TGTGCCAGCAGTCGGACTAGCACGGGTGATACGCAGTATTTT,CASSRTSTGDTQYF,TRBD2,many,TRBJ2-3,TRBV6-2/TRBV6-3
TGTGCCAGCAGTACTCAGCGCGATACGCAGTATTTT,CASSTQRDTQYF,-,few,TRBJ2-3,TRBV25-1
TGTGCCGGCGGGACGGGCAATTCACCCCTCCACTTT,CAGGTGNSPLHF,-,many,TRBJ1-6,TRBV19
TGTGCCAGCAGTTTTTTTGGAGGGAGGAGTATGAACACTGAAGCTTTCTTT,CASSFFGGRSMNTEAFF,-,few,TRBJ1-1,TRBV28
TGTGCCAGCAGCCACACTACCCAGGGGAGCTACACCTTC,CASSHTTQGSYTF,-,-,TRBJ1-2,TRBV5-6
TGCGCCAGCAGCCATGATACGGCGGGAGACGCCTCTAGCACAGATACGCAGTATTTT,CASSHDTAGDASSTDTQYF,TRBD2,many,TRBJ2-3,TRBV4-3
TGTGCCAGCAGCTTTGGCGTCCCCGACTATGGCTACACCTTC,CASSFGVPDYGYTF,-,-,TRBJ1-2,TRBV5-4
TGCAGTGTTCTGGCGGGAGGTTCCTACAATGAGCAGTTCTTC,CSVLAGGSYNEQFF,TRBD2,few,TRBJ2-1,TRBV20-1
TGCGCCAGCAGCCAAGTTCCCCGGGACCTAAGTTGGAACACCGGGGAGCTGTTTTTT,CASSQVPRDLSWNTGELFF,-,-,TRBJ2-2,TRBV4-1
TGCGCCAGCAGCCAAGATAAGGGAGGGTGGACTGAAGCTTTCTTT,CASSQDKGGWTEAFF,-,few,TRBJ1-1,TRBV4-3
TGTGCCAGCAGTTTAGCGGGAGGGCCCTGGGAGCAGTACTTC,CASSLAGGPWEQYF,TRBD2,-,TRBJ2-7,TRBV6-5
TGTGCCAGCAGTGGCCCCGGACACCCTCACTACAATGAGCAGTTCTTC,CASSGPGHPHYNEQFF,-,few,TRBJ2-1,TRBV27
TGTGCCAGCAGCACCAGACAGGGGCCGTCGGATGAGCAGTTCTTC,CASSTRQGPSDEQFF,TRBD1,-,TRBJ2-1,TRBV9